The 7 T cell receptor beta chains listed next were all sequenced from one sample in a study of blood T cell repertoires in COVID-19. Using immunoSEQ multiplex PCR, the repertoire was profiled, and TCRdb retains in-frame clones only, with some absent. Seen here are 200,000 or so clones, approximately 80% observed once, and the top ten hold roughly 6.9%. The sequenced sample consisted of peripheral blood. These receptor sequences come from a human donor with acute or convalescent COVID-19. The donor label of this sample is uncertain.

The J gene is TRBJ2-1, the V gene TRBV15; tentative D call: TRBD2 (6 bases). V was cut by 0 bases and J by 2 bases, with 14 bases left in between. The germline gives CDR1 LNHNV, CDR2 YYDKDF (reference sequence). This CDR3 is built from 17 residues. This CDR3 is CATSRDGKRATYNEQFF. The CDR3 DNA follows: TGTGCCACCAGCAGAGATGGGAAGCGGGCTACCTACAATGAGCAGTTCTTC.

The gene calls are TRBV7-2 and TRBJ2-5, with D unresolved. Per the germline V gene, CDR1 is SGHTA and CDR2 is FQGNSA. The V and J ends lost 4 bases and 5 bases respectively, with 8 bases between them. The CDR3 loop spans 12 amino acids. In DNA, the CDR3 is TGTGCCAGCAGCTCATCTAAGGAGACCCAGTACTTC. Translating gives CASSSSKETQYF.

Regarding this clone: The junction does not match germline at one end; this may be a read error. The chain joins TRBV7-3 to TRBJ2-3; D might be TRBD2 (6 bases). CDR1 is SGHTA, CDR2 FQGTGA, per germline. This CDR3 has 13 amino acids. The CDR3 DNA is TGTGCCAGCAACTTAACGCCGGCAGCGGGGCAGTATTTT. Translating it yields CASNLTPAAGQYF.

The rearrangement uses TRBV7-9 and TRBJ1-5; D uncertain. V dropped 2 bases and J dropped 6 bases, with 8 bases sitting between them. The germline gives CDR1 SEHNR, CDR2 FQNEAQ (reference sequence). This CDR3 has 13 amino acids. DNA for the CDR3: TGTGCCAGCAGCTTATTGGGAGGTCAGCCCCAGCATTTT. Translated: CASSLLGGQPQHF.

This CDR3 reads CASSDRGRGSGEQYF. The CDR3, as DNA: TGCGCCAGCAGTGACCGGGGCAGGGGCTCGGGTGAGCAGTACTTC. The gene calls are TRBV10-1 and TRBJ2-7; TRBD1 is a possible D gene (6 bases). V lost 3 bases and J lost 7, with 19 bases in between. The CDR3 covers 15 residues. In germline, CDR1 is WNHNN, CDR2 SYGVQD (reference sequence).

The chain couples TRBV27 to TRBJ2-7; 9 bases are a match to TRBD2. The CDR3 extends over 15 amino acids. Germline CDR1 and CDR2: MNHEY and SMNVEV (reference sequence). Germline trimming cut 4 bases from V and 7 bases from J; bases unmatched to any gene: 11. The CDR3 spells CASSWASGRSGEQYF. The CDR3 DNA follows: TGTGCCAGCAGTTGGGCCAGCGGGAGGTCGGGTGAGCAGTACTTC.

The chain combines TRBV6-5 with TRBJ1-1; 7 bases map to TRBD1. This CDR3 has 15 amino acids. The germline gives CDR1 MNHEY, CDR2 SVGAGI. V dropped 5 bases and J dropped 0; count of bases not matched to a gene: 6. The CDR3 nucleotides are TGTGCCAGCAGTCCTTCAGGGGGATTGAACACTGAAGCTTTCTTT. This encodes CASSPSGGLNTEAFF.